This TCR beta chain was captured by sequencing in a study of beta chain features in type 1 diabetes. Points from the study as a whole: In comparison with healthy donors, patients had naive, central memory and Treg TCRB repertoires that appeared more similar.

Trimming left V 1 base short and J 6 bases short, with 16 bases between. The germline CDR1 and CDR2 sequences are MGHRA and YSYEKL. This CDR3 comprises 16 residues. One heparinised draw, averaging roughly 0.12 L, was taken per donor. Via the markers CD45RO/CCR7/CD25/CD127/CD95/CD27, stem cell-like memory, regulatory, central memory and naive CD4+ cells were sorted. The study reverse transcribed the entire isolated RNA, so it sequenced expressed TCRB transcripts. Libraries were prepared by immunoSEQ multiplex PCR; TCRdb keeps only in-frame clonotypes and omits some of them. The table lists under 250,000 clones, roughly a tenth of them singletons. As for this clone: Its antigen is currently unknown.

What was sequenced was central memory CD4+ T cells from blood. The source of this sequence is a man younger than 35 in good health. The chain recombines TRBV4-1 with TRBJ1-5; D uncertain. The CDR3 spells CASSQVNPGIGQPQHF. CDR3 in DNA: TGCGCCAGCAGCCAAGTCAACCCGGGCATTGGTCAGCCCCAGCATTTT.